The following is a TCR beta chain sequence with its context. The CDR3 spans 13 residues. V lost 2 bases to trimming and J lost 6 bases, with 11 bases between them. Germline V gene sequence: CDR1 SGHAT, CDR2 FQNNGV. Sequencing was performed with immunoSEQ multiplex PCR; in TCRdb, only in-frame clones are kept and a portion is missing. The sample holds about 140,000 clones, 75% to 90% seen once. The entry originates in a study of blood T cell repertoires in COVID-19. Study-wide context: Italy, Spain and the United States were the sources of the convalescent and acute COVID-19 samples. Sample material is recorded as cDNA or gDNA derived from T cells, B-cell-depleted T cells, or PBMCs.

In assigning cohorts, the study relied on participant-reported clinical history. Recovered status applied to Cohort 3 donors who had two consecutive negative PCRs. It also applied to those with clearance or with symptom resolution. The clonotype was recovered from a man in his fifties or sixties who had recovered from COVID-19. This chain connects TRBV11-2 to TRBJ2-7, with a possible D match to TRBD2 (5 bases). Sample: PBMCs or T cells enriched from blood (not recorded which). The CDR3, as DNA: TGTGCCAGCAGCTTACTAGTACTAGTCGAGCAGTACTTC. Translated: CASSLLVLVEQYF.